Following are 4 T cell receptor beta chains from one sample sequenced in a study of T cells in Graves' hyperthyroidism and ophthalmopathy. The CDR3 regions of TCR beta were amplified from RNA transcripts. The HTBI primer set served for first-round RT-PCR of the TCR CDR3. TCRdb recomputed calls from the multiplex PCR reads with MiXCR, one row per CDR3 protein. The repertoire holds 650,000 to 750,000 distinct CDR3 sequences, 14% seen once, with 9.5% to 13% in the top ten. The sequenced sample was blood. The source of these receptors is a woman aged 18-35 years with Graves' hyperthyroidism.

The sample holds a few counts of this clonotype. The chain joins TRBV5-1 to TRBJ2-7; 12 bases are a match to TRBD1. Germline V gene data show CDR1 as SGHRS and CDR2 as YFSETQ. Trimming cost V 0 bases and J 5 bases; bases outside gene matches: 6. The CDR3 loop spans 16 amino acids. The CDR3 region has the DNA TGCGCCAGCAGCTTGGCATCTGGGACAGGGGGCCACGAGCAGTACTTC. Encoded protein: CASSLASGTGGHEQYF.

This clonotype has more than one count but fewer than ten. This chain links TRBV2 with TRBJ2-2, with D tentatively TRBD2 (5 bases). From germline, CDR1 is SNHLY and CDR2 FYNNEI. The CDR3 runs to 15 residues. Trimming removed 4 bases from V and 0 bases from J, with 9 bases in between. The CDR3 sequence: CASSGNSANTGELFF. DNA for the CDR3: TGTGCCAGCAGTGGAAATAGCGCGAACACCGGGGAGCTGTTTTTT. Based on the CDR3 plus reference TRBV2 and TRBJ2-2, the full variable domain is EPEVTQTPSHQVTQMGQEVILRCVPISNHLYFYWYRQILGQKVEFLVSFYNNEISEKSEIFDDQFSVERPDGSNFTLKIRSTKLEDSAMYFCASSGNSANTGELFFGEGSRLTVL.

The rearrangement joins TRBV20-1 to TRBJ1-4; D ambiguous. This CDR3 is built from 11 residues. Trimming pared 1 base from V and 8 bases from J, leaving 5 bases between. CDR1 and CDR2 (germline): DFQATT, SNEGSKA (reference sequence). Written as DNA, the CDR3 is TGCAGTGCTAGAGTCGGGGAAAAACTGTTTTTT. Its protein is CSARVGEKLFF.

The gene calls are TRBV6-2 or TRBV6-3 and TRBJ2-4; D remains ambiguous. The CDR3 runs 21 residues. Germline V gene sequence: CDR1 MNHEY, CDR2 SVGEGT. Trimming removed 2 bases from V and 0 bases from J, with 26 bases in between. The CDR3 sequence: CASSYDGRYGLSGEAKNIQYF. CDR3 nucleotide sequence: TGTGCCAGCAGTTACGACGGTCGTTACGGGCTCTCCGGCGAAGCCAAAAACATTCAGTACTTC.